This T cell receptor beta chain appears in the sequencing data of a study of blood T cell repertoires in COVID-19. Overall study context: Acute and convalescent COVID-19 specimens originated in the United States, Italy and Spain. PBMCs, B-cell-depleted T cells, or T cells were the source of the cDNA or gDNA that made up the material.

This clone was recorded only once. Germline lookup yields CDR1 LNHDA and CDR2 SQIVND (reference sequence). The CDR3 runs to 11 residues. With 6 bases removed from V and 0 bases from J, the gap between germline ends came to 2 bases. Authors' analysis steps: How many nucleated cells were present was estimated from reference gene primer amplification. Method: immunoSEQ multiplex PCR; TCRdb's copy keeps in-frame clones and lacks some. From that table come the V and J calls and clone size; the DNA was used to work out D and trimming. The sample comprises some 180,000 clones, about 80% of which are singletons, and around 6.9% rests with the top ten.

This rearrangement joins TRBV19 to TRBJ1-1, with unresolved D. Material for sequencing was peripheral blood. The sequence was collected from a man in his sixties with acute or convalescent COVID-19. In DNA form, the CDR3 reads TGTGCCAGTAGCTTGAACACTGAAGCTTTCTTT. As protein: CASSLNTEAFF.